This TCR beta chain was recorded in a study of neurological immune-mediated disorders. This clonotype was observed at least ten times. Its cognate antigen is unknown. Study-wide results and caveats: Multiple sclerosis patients had less TCR clonal expansion than even healthy controls, unlike HTLV-1-associated myelopathy. The study found no CDR3 amino acid sequences shared by expanded clones across subjects, suggesting private repertoires in all groups.

With 10-nucleotide random UMIs, 5'RACE was used to make the cDNA. MiXCR, run by TCRdb on the 5' RACE reads, gives a single entry per CDR3 protein. The table has 25,000 to 35,000 distinct CDR3 sequences, about 16% seen once; the top ten hold 4.5% to 5%. The CDR3 spans 15 residues. The trim removed 0 bases at V and 4 bases at J, leaving 5 bases unmatched. Described time point: technical triplicate 3. CD4+ or CD8+ T cells at a count of some 900,000 served as input for the sorted libraries. The TCR sequence derives from a female donor with HTLV-1-associated myelopathy (HAM/TSP). The source material was CD4+ T cells from blood. V gene TRBV12-3 or TRBV12-4 combines with J gene TRBJ2-5; 7 nucleotides agree with TRBD2. CDR3 DNA sequence: TGTGCCAGCAGTTTAGCGGTGGGAGGGATAGAGACCCAGTACTTC. Encoded protein: CASSLAVGGIETQYF.